What follows are 26 T cell receptor beta chains derived from one specimen sequenced in a study of read filtering for tumor transcriptome and immune sequencing. The library was built from around 0.4 ug RNA with molecular barcoded adaptors for alpha/delta and beta/gamma chains. TCRdb reprocessed the reads via MiXCR and lists one record per CDR3 protein. The sample records tens of thousands of distinct CDR3 sequences, roughly 19% being singletons. Material: a population of CD138-negative cells sorted from bone marrow. Receptors originate from a donor aged 40 or older with multiple myeloma.

With regard to this clonotype: A much larger clone sits a single nucleotide away, making a read error possible. This sequence joins TRBV28 and TRBJ1-5; D remains ambiguous. From germline, CDR1 is MDHEN and CDR2 SYDVKM. V shed 5 bases and J shed 6 bases, with 14 bases lying between them. This CDR3 contains 14 residues. CDR3 sequence (DNA): TGTGCCAGCAGTCCCCACGGACCCAGTCAGCCCCAGCATTTT. It translates to CASSPHGPSQPQHF.

This clonotype was observed many times. The CDR3 DNA is TGTGCCAGCAGCTTAGATACGCAGTATTTT. Translated: CASSLDTQYF. The V gene is TRBV7-9, the J gene TRBJ2-3; D unresolved. Germline V lookup: CDR1 SEHNR, CDR2 FQNEAQ (reference sequence). CDR3 length: 10 amino acids. Trimming stripped 1 base from V and 7 bases from J, with 0 bases between. The variable domain in full, completed from reference TRBV7-9 and TRBJ2-3, reads DTGVSQNPRHKITKRGQNVTFRCDPISEHNRLYWYRQTLGQGPEFLTYFQNEAQLEKSRLLSDRFSAERPKGSFSTLEIQRTEQGDSAMYLCASSLDTQYFGPGTRLTVL.

This clonotype was recorded at least ten times. The rearrangement links TRBV10-3 to TRBJ1-1; possible D gene TRBD1, 5 bases. Germline-derived CDR1 and CDR2 are ENHRY and SYGVKD. V was shortened by 9 bases and J by 1 base, with 12 bases between the two germline ends. The CDR3 runs to 13 residues. The CDR3 DNA reads as TGTGCCATGAAGCCAACAGGGAACACTGAAGCTTTCTTT. Translating it yields CAMKPTGNTEAFF.

This clonotype was detected many times. The chain joins TRBV29-1 to TRBJ2-5; the match to TRBD1 covers 8 bases. From germline, CDR1 is SQVTM and CDR2 ANQGSEA. The CDR3 contains 16 residues. V lost 8 bases to trimming and J lost 3 bases; unmatched junction nucleotides: 17. CDR3 amino acids: CSTPQRGTGLKETQYF. In DNA, the CDR3 is TGCAGCACACCCCAGAGGGGGACAGGTCTGAAAGAGACCCAGTACTTC.

This clonotype ranks as medium-sized. V is TRBV28 and J is TRBJ2-1, with D unresolved. V shed 5 bases and J shed 8 bases, with 13 bases lying between them. In germline, CDR1 is MDHEN, CDR2 SYDVKM. The CDR3 has 13 amino acids. CDR3 sequence: CASSPDPTDEQFF. The CDR3, as DNA: TGTGCCAGCAGTCCAGACCCTACGGATGAGCAGTTCTTC.

In this sample, this clonotype turned up many times. V and J are TRBV24-1 and TRBJ2-7; perhaps TRBD1 as D (5 bases). V was pared by 9 bases and J by 2 bases, with 10 bases between. The germline gives CDR1 KGHDR, CDR2 SFDVKD. CDR3 length: 12 amino acids. Written as DNA, the CDR3 is TGTGCCACCTCCGACAGAGCCTACGAGCAGTACTTC. This sequence encodes CATSDRAYEQYF.

The table lists this clonotype with many counts. V gene TRBV29-1 combines with J gene TRBJ1-3; 10 nucleotides match TRBD1. The CDR3 spans 14 residues. The germline V gene has CDR1 SQVTM and CDR2 ANQGSEA. J gave up 0 bases and V 7 bases, and 3 bases lay outside the gene matches. The CDR3 sequence: CSATGGSSGNTIYF. DNA for the CDR3: TGCAGCGCGACAGGGGGCTCCTCTGGAAACACCATATATTTT.

This clonotype was seen a single time. A junction boundary mismatches the germline segment, possibly from a read error. The chain is built from TRBV7-9 and TRBJ2-1, with 7 bases fitting TRBD2. Per the germline V gene, CDR1 is SEHNR and CDR2 is FQNEAQ (reference sequence). The CDR3 contains 14 residues. The CDR3 sequence: CACSCIGEGDEQFF. The CDR3 DNA reads as TGTGCCTGCAGCTGTATAGGGGAGGGCGATGAGCAGTTCTTC. Using reference TRBV7-9 and TRBJ2-1 for the parts outside the CDR3, the full variable domain is DTGVSQNPRHKITKRGQNVTFRCDPISEHNRLYWYRQTLGQGPEFLTYFQNEAQLEKSRLLSDRFSAERPKGSFSTLEIQRTEQGDSAMYLCACSCIGEGDEQFFGPGTRLTVL.

This clonotype was seen repeatedly, ten times or more. J is TRBJ2-6 and V is TRBV6-5; no reliable D call. The CDR3 consists of 13 residues. The germline gives CDR1 MNHEY, CDR2 SVGAGI. The V end was cut by 4 bases, the J end by 4 bases, with 5 bases between. CDR3 residues: CASSSPGANVLTF. Here the CDR3 DNA reads TGTGCCAGCAGTTCCCCGGGGGCCAACGTCCTGACTTTC.

This clonotype was recorded many times. This rearrangement joins TRBV7-9 to TRBJ2-1; D is perhaps TRBD2 (6 bases). The CDR3 covers 11 residues. Germline-derived CDR1 and CDR2 are SEHNR and FQNEAQ (reference sequence). V was clipped by 8 bases and J by 7 bases, with 9 bases between them. The DNA for the CDR3 is TGTGCCAGCCTAGGGAGGAATGAGCAGTTCTTC. Its protein is CASLGRNEQFF.

This clonotype appeared many times. V gene TRBV9 combines with J gene TRBJ2-2; the match to TRBD2 covers 8 bases. Trimming took 2 bases from V and 4 from J; bases not matched to a gene: 10. Germline V CDR1 and CDR2: SGDLS, YYNGEE. This CDR3 is 17 amino acids long. The CDR3 is CASSVKPGLGPTGELFF. CDR3 bases: TGTGCCAGCAGCGTCAAACCGGGACTAGGTCCCACCGGGGAGCTGTTTTTT. Combining the CDR3 with reference TRBV9 and TRBJ2-2 gives the whole variable domain DSGVTQTPKHLITATGQRVTLRCSPRSGDLSVYWYQQSLDQGLQFLIQYYNGEERAKGNILERFSAQQFPDLHSELNLSSLELGDSALYFCASSVKPGLGPTGELFFGEGSRLTVL.

The table lists this clonotype with many counts. The rearrangement joins TRBV5-1 to TRBJ2-1, with D maybe TRBD1 (6 bases). The CDR3 runs 15 residues. Trimming took 1 base from V and 7 from J, leaving 15 bases between them. Germline V CDR1 and CDR2: SGHRS, YFSETQ. The CDR3 is CASSLTGSQSNEQFF. DNA for the CDR3: TGCGCCAGCAGCTTGACAGGGAGCCAGTCTAATGAGCAGTTCTTC.

A single count supports this clonotype. No conserved phenylalanine or tryptophan ends this CDR3, so it is likely a read error. No DNA is shown, since the ends of the CDR3 on it are uncertain; the CDR3 is the one TCRdb lists. The CDR3 sequence: CSVEVTGQMNTEALS. The chain recombines TRBV29-1 with TRBJ1-1; the table's D call of TRBD1 was not tested on the DNA. The CDR3 is 15 amino acids in total, end residues counted. The germline gives CDR1 SQVTM, CDR2 ANQGSEA.

The chain links TRBV7-9 to TRBJ1-1; D call uncertain. CDR1 and CDR2 (germline): SEHNR, FQNEAQ (reference sequence). This CDR3 is built from 14 residues. V was shortened by 0 bases and J by 6 bases, with 11 bases between the two germline ends. The DNA of the CDR3 is TGTGCCAGCAGCTTAGCAAGTGAACGGCCTGAAGCTTTCTTT. Its translation: CASSLASERPEAFF.

A note on this clonotype: This sequence may be a read error, since a much larger clone differs from it by one base. J is TRBJ1-4 and V is TRBV29-1; 9 bases agree with TRBD1. Unmatched junction bases numbered 11, after V lost 6 bases and J lost 6 bases. CDR1 is SQVTM and CDR2 is ANQGSEA in the germline V gene. The CDR3 totals 15 residues. In DNA, the CDR3 is TGCAGCGTCGCGCGGGGGACAGGGCCAGATGAAAAACTGTTTTTT. It encodes CSVARGTGPDEKLFF.

This clonotype was observed many times. One end of the junction does not line up with germline, which may come from a read error. The J gene is TRBJ2-7, the V gene TRBV3-1; D is unresolved. Germline V gene data show CDR1 as LGHDT and CDR2 as YNNKEL (reference sequence). There are 12 residues in the CDR3. CDR3 DNA sequence: TGTGCCAGCAGCCAAGGTCTCTACGAGCGGTACTTC. Translating gives CASSQGLYERYF.

This clonotype was seen at least ten times. The rearrangement joins TRBV20-1 to TRBJ2-1, with D possibly matching TRBD2 (5 bases). CDR1 DFQATT and CDR2 SNEGSKA come from the germline V gene (reference sequence). V lost 1 base to trimming and J lost 4 bases, with 17 bases between them. The CDR3 is 16 residues long. DNA of the CDR3: TGCAGTGCTAGAGCCCCGGCCCTGGAGGCTTACAATGAGCAGTTCTTC. Translating gives CSARAPALEAYNEQFF.

In this sample, this clonotype turned up many times. The rearrangement joins TRBV27 to TRBJ2-3, with D perhaps TRBD2 (6 bases). Germline V gene data show CDR1 as MNHEY and CDR2 as SMNVEV (reference sequence). The V gene lost 8 bases and the J gene lost 1 base, with 16 bases spanning the gap. This CDR3 spans 15 amino acids. DNA of the CDR3: TGTGCCAGCCGGGGACTCGCGACTGGCACAGATACGCAGTATTTT. Protein: CASRGLATGTDTQYF.

As concerns this clonotype: One base away lies a much larger clone, so this may be a sequencing read error. No conserved phenylalanine or tryptophan is present at the end of the CDR3, so a read error is the likely explanation. J is TRBJ2-5 and V is TRBV28, with TRBD2 as a possible D gene (5 bases). Germline V lookup: CDR1 MDHEN, CDR2 SYDVKM. The CDR3 consists of 14 residues. V shed 10 bases and J shed 5 bases, with 20 bases lying between them. CDR3 sequence reads: CAIEDRGPVETQYL. The CDR3 DNA is TGTGCCATCGAGGACCGAGGGCCTGTGGAGACCCAGTACCTC.

As concerns this clonotype: This could be a read error, since a much larger clone is one nucleotide away. V gene TRBV5-1 combines with J gene TRBJ1-1; D remains unclear. CDR3 size: 13 residues. V lost 3 bases to trimming and J lost 9 bases, with 15 bases between them. Germline lookup yields CDR1 SGHRS and CDR2 YFSETQ. The CDR3 DNA reads TGCGCCAGCAGCTATTCCATAGGTACTAAAGCTTTCTTT. Residues: CASSYSIGTKAFF.

This clonotype showed up just once. Its ends do not fully match the called genes, so a read error is possible. The genes are TRBV5-6 and TRBJ2-7, with D possibly TRBD1 on 5 matching bases. The CDR3 contains 16 residues. Germline V gene sequence: CDR1 SGHDT, CDR2 YYEEEE. As DNA, the CDR3 is TGTGCCGGCAGCCATGGGGTGTCAGGGTCCAGCGACGAGCAGTACTTC. This sequence encodes CAGSHGVSGSSDEQYF.

This clonotype was detected ten times or more. J is TRBJ2-5 and V is TRBV3-1; D is perhaps TRBD2 (6 bases). The CDR3 has 15 residues. Trimming removed 0 bases at V and 7 bases at J, with 15 bases between. The germline V gene encodes CDR1 LGHDT and CDR2 YNNKEL (reference sequence). This CDR3 reads CASSQDLEGFLTQYF. The CDR3 DNA sequence: TGTGCCAGCAGCCAAGATTTGGAGGGGTTCCTGACCCAGTACTTC.

This clonotype was detected ten times or more. The rearrangement uses TRBV5-6 and TRBJ2-7, with D perhaps given as TRBD1 or TRBD2 (5 bases each). This CDR3 has 14 amino acids. The germline gives CDR1 SGHDT, CDR2 YYEEEE. Trimming cost V 7 bases and J 0 bases, with 14 bases left between them. Written as DNA, the CDR3 is TGTGCCAGCGGCAAGGGACCATTCTCCTACGAGCAGTACTTC. It encodes CASGKGPFSYEQYF.

This clonotype appeared a few times. This sequence joins TRBV11-3 and TRBJ1-6; TRBD1 matches 7 bases. CDR1 is SGHNT and CDR2 is YENEEA in the germline V gene. Unmatched junction bases numbered 6, after V lost 0 bases and J lost 10 bases. This CDR3 region has 15 residues. CDR3 protein: CASSLDTGVLSPLHF. CDR3 sequence (DNA): TGTGCCAGCAGCTTAGACACAGGGGTTCTGTCACCCCTCCACTTT.

This clonotype has a count of ten or more. The CDR3 loop reads CASRKLNTEAFF. CDR3 DNA sequence: TGTGCCAGCCGAAAACTAAACACTGAAGCTTTCTTT. The chain carries TRBV6-5 and TRBJ1-1; D gene uncertain. Between the trimmed V and J ends, which lost 8 bases and 2 bases, there was a span of 9 bases. The length of the CDR3 is 12 residues. In germline, CDR1 is MNHEY, CDR2 SVGAGI.

This clonotype has ten or more counts. J is TRBJ2-3 and V is TRBV7-9; no reliable D call. Trimming left V 5 bases short and J 1 base short, with 10 bases between. The CDR3 runs to 14 residues. Germline loops: CDR1 SEHNR, CDR2 FQNEAQ (reference sequence). CDR3 nucleotides: TGTGCCAGCAGCAACGACATGGGCACAGATACGCAGTATTTT. Its protein product is CASSNDMGTDTQYF.